This TCR beta chain was sequenced during a study of cytomegalovirus exposure and HLA in healthy donors. Study-wide results and limits: Presence/absence analyses treated sequencing depth as roughly uniform across donors. In a later analysis, TCR beta V- and J-gene trimming showed a link to a missense DCLRE1C variant. There were a few CMV-associated chains whose specificity for CMV antigens was confirmed in vitro. A later analysis revealed that TCR association rates differed between HLA loci, peaking at DRB1 and bottoming out at HLA-C.

Primers included in the PCR were 60 Vbeta and 13 Jbeta primers. Produced via immunoSEQ multiplex PCR; TCRdb's table is partial and in-frame only. This repertoire includes about 120,000 clones. Trimming at V came to 5 bases and at J to 7 bases, leaving 12 bases not matched to a gene. From germline, CDR1 is MNHNS and CDR2 SASEGT. This CDR3 contains 15 residues. A note on this clone: Antigen unknown.

J is TRBJ2-7 and V is TRBV6-1; 9 bases map to TRBD1. Sequenced input: PBMCs. This clonotype was obtained from a woman in her forties in good health and CMV-seropositive. The DNA for the CDR3 is TGTGCCAGCAGTCCCATCTGGACAGGGGCTGAGGAGCAGTACTTC. Protein: CASSPIWTGAEEQYF.